The entry below gives a single T cell receptor beta chain sequence along with its context. Germline-derived CDR1 and CDR2 are SGHAT and FQNNGV. Trimming removed 6 bases from V and 0 bases from J, with 12 bases in between. CDR3 length: 15 residues. The data stem from a study of neoadjuvant anti-PD-1 for oral cavity cancer. Study details: Nivolumab at 3 mg/kg was mostly given biweekly, three to four doses, pre-surgery. Around day 43, patients without progression received a fourth nivolumab dose before surgery.

This table comes from immunoSEQ multiplex PCR, and its TCRdb copy is limited to in-frame clones, with some not included. The sample contains more than 8,500 clones, 50% to 70% of which appear only once. Time point of the sample: after neoadjuvant nivolumab, at surgical resection. Analysis of PBMCs was direct, with no culture step. The specimen comprised PBMCs, sampled after nivolumab (anti-PD-1) treatment. The V gene is TRBV11-2, the J gene TRBJ2-1; tentatively, D is TRBD1 (5 bases). The clonotype comes from a person aged 40 to 85 with oral cavity squamous cell carcinoma. The CDR3 nucleotides are TGTGCCAGCAGGCGTCAGGGCAGCTCCTACAATGAGCAGTTCTTC. Protein product: CASRRQGSSYNEQFF.